These T cell receptor beta chains were read from a single sample in a study of identical twins. Each CDR3 protein is one row after TCRdb ran MiXCR on the 5' RACE reads. The data contain around 290,000 distinct CDR3 sequences, roughly 10% of them singletons. These data also featured in a second study, about yellow fever vaccine responses in identical twins.

The sample taken for sequencing was CD8+ T cells sorted from blood. Receptor source: a woman aged 18-29 years in good health. Both conserved end residues are trimmed from each CDR3.

>TRBV5-5
ASSLERLSEQY
>TRBV29-1
SVEGEGGPAVDEQF
>TRBV6-2/TRBV6-3
ASRLGQGGRSPLH
>TRBV7-9
ASSYGGGSEQY
>TRBV6-5
ASSYSGSSYNEQF
>TRBV24-1
ATSDLGQESGEQF
>TRBV24-1
ATEGQSSYEQY
>TRBV28
ASSPQRALYNEQF
>TRBV27
ASSLLASNQETQY
>TRBV7-9
ASSPGGEDYEQY
>TRBV28
ASSSFMGQGGYEQY
>TRBV5-1
ASSLDTLYGYT
>TRBV20-1
SARDVQGAIYGYT
>TRBV7-9
ASTDSSNQPQH
>TRBV6-2/TRBV6-3
ASSILAASSYNEQF
>TRBV20-1
SAVPGGMNTEAF
>TRBV24-1
ATSDLGQPYGYT
>TRBV30
AWSPFVGVNEQY
>TRBV7-9
ASSFLTDSIQETQY
>TRBV7-3
ASSLAGGKDTQY
>TRBV20-1
SAIDSFRSYEQY
>TRBV7-2
ASSFLTDSNEQF
>TRBV28
ASSFGRWGKETQY
>TRBV12-3/TRBV12-4
ASSLFATGGEETQY
>TRBV11-2
ASSKRAYEQY